This is a list of T cell receptor beta chains from one sample in a study of T cell responses to AZD1222 COVID-19 vaccine. Here immunoSEQ multiplex PCR was the method, and the copy in TCRdb shows in-frame clones only, minus some. The data show 85,000 to 100,000 clones, with more than 75% seen just once and roughly a tenth held by the top ten. The material was peripheral blood, obtained on day 0 of AZD1222 vaccination. The source of these receptors is an adult in good health. CDR3s include the opening cysteine and the closing phenylalanine or tryptophan. The order of the fields is J gene, V gene, CDR3 protein.

J gene: TRBJ2-7; V gene: TRBV30; CDR3 protein: CAWSVTSGSYEQYF
J gene: TRBJ2-3; V gene: TRBV28; CDR3 protein: CASSLGQGTDTQYF
J gene: TRBJ2-7; V gene: TRBV2; CDR3 protein: CASSPGQAPYEQYF
J gene: TRBJ2-5; V gene: TRBV5-8; CDR3 protein: CASNSPRGSGSVETQYF
J gene: TRBJ2-1; V gene: TRBV3-1/TRBV3-2; CDR3 protein: CASSQMASGSNEQFF
J gene: TRBJ1-6; V gene: TRBV6-5; CDR3 protein: CASSSYSTGRGSPLHF
J gene: TRBJ2-3; V gene: TRBV7-2; CDR3 protein: CASSLSGVSTDTQYF
J gene: TRBJ1-6; V gene: TRBV12-3/TRBV12-4; CDR3 protein: CASKMDGDSPLHF
J gene: TRBJ1-5; V gene: TRBV19; CDR3 protein: CASSMAADNQPQHF
J gene: TRBJ2-3; V gene: TRBV28; CDR3 protein: CASSSSGTGRDTQYF
J gene: TRBJ2-7; V gene: TRBV27; CDR3 protein: CASSFIQGARGEQYF
J gene: TRBJ2-2; V gene: TRBV19; CDR3 protein: CASSSSTRLAGELFF
J gene: TRBJ1-5; V gene: TRBV7-3; CDR3 protein: CASSLTGGGQPQHF
J gene: TRBJ1-6; V gene: TRBV19; CDR3 protein: CASSLTGPGDSPLHF
J gene: TRBJ1-4; V gene: TRBV7-9; CDR3 protein: CASSSAGRATNEKLFF
J gene: TRBJ2-3; V gene: TRBV6-4; CDR3 protein: CASSDSHTGGTDTQYF
J gene: TRBJ1-1; V gene: TRBV24-1; CDR3 protein: CAINSRQGFGTEAFF
J gene: TRBJ2-1; V gene: TRBV12-3/TRBV12-4; CDR3 protein: CASSLEPSDEQFF
J gene: TRBJ2-7; V gene: TRBV2; CDR3 protein: CASSVAGSLSYEQYF
J gene: TRBJ1-1; V gene: TRBV6-5; CDR3 protein: CASTRGQGARTEAFF